This T cell receptor beta chain was obtained from a study of somatic mutations in cytotoxic T cells in rheumatoid arthritis. Profiled with immunoSEQ multiplex PCR; TCRdb holds only in-frame clones, not every one. The table shows 12,000 to 15,000 clones, with 82% occurring only once. V dropped 3 bases and J dropped 0 bases, with 14 bases sitting between them. Germline lookup yields CDR1 MNHEY and CDR2 SVGAGI. This CDR3 region has 16 residues. The sequencing input was CD8+ T cells sorted from blood. The chain links TRBV6-5 to TRBJ1-2; weak D call: TRBD1 (5 bases). The TCR was taken from an adult with rheumatoid arthritis. The CDR3 DNA sequence: TGTGCCAGCAGTTATTACCAGGGTGAGCCTAACTATGGCTACACCTTC. Amino acid sequence: CASSYYQGEPNYGYTF.